Given below is one T cell receptor (beta chain) in context. These data originate in a study of blood T cell repertoires in COVID-19. Study-level information: The study drew acute and convalescent COVID-19 samples from the United States, Italy and Spain. The analysed material was cDNA or gDNA that came from T cells, B-cell-depleted T cells, or PBMCs.

In the original analysis: It was from reference gene primer amplification that nucleated cell counts were estimated. Using immunoSEQ multiplex PCR, the repertoire was profiled, and TCRdb retains in-frame clones only, with some absent. V and J calls plus clone size are reproduced from that table; the DNA served to infer D and trimming. In the table there are fewer than 150,000 clones, roughly 86% of which are singletons. CDR1 and CDR2 from the germline V gene are GTSNPN and SVGIG (reference sequence). The CDR3 is 12 residues long. V lost 0 bases and J 6 bases, leaving 8 bases between the germline ends.

The sample was peripheral blood. The TCR was taken from a human donor in a cohort sampled during active COVID-19. The rearrangement joins TRBV30 to TRBJ1-2, with unresolved D. In DNA, the CDR3 is TGTGCCTGGAGTGTAGAAGGAGATGGCTACACCTTC. Residues: CAWSVEGDGYTF.